This T cell receptor (beta chain) was captured in a study of blood T cell repertoires in COVID-19. The germline CDR1 and CDR2 sequences are SQVTM and ANQGSEA. V gave up 2 bases and J gave up 5 bases, with 9 bases separating them. The CDR3 length is 12 residues. TCRdb's copy holds only in-frame clones and misses some; the assay was immunoSEQ multiplex PCR. The sample has approximately 130,000 clones, around 82% seen once. J is TRBJ1-2 and V is TRBV29-1, with no clear D. The sample comprised peripheral blood. The clonotype comes from an elderly man with active or convalescent COVID-19. For the CDR3, the DNA is TGCAGCGTTGAATCCAGGCAGTATGGCTACACCTTC. Translating gives CSVESRQYGYTF.